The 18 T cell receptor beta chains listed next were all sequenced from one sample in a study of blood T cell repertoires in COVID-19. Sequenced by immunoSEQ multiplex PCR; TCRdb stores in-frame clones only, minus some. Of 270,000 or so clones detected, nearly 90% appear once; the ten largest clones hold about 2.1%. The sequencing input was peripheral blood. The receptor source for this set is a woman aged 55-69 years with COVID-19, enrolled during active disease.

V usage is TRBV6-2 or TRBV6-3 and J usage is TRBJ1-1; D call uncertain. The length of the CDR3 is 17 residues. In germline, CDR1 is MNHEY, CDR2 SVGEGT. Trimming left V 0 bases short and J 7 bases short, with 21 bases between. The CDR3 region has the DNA TGTGCCAGCAGTTACTCGAGTTTTGGTGGCAGCGCCTATGAAGCTTTCTTT. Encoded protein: CASSYSSFGGSAYEAFF.

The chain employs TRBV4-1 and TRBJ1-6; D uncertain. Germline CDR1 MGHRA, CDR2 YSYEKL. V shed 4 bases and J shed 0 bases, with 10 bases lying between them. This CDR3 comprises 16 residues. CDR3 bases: TGCGCCAGCAGCCCCCCACTGAGCTCCTATAATTCACCCCTCCACTTT. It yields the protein CASSPPLSSYNSPLHF.

Here the CDR3 reads CSVGPSVDRALQETQYF. The CDR3 bases are TGCAGCGTTGGGCCCTCTGTGGACAGGGCGCTCCAAGAGACCCAGTACTTC. This chain connects TRBV29-1 to TRBJ2-5; TRBD1 agrees at 8 bases. The CDR3 has 17 residues. Looked up from germline, CDR1 is SQVTM and CDR2 is ANQGSEA. The V and J ends lost 4 bases and 1 base, in that order; junction bases with no gene match: 14.

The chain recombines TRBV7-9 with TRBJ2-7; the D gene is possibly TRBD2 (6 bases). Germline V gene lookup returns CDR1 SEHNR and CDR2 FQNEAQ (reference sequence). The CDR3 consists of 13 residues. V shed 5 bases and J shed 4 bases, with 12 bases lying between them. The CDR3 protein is CASSQPAGYEQYF. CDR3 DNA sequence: TGTGCCAGCAGCCAACCCGCGGGGTACGAGCAGTACTTC.

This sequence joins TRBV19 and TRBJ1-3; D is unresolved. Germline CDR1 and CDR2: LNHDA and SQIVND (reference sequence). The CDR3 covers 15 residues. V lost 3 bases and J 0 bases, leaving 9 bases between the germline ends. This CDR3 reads CASSMLADSGNTIYF. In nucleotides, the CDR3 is TGTGCCAGTAGTATGTTGGCAGACTCTGGAAACACCATATATTTT.

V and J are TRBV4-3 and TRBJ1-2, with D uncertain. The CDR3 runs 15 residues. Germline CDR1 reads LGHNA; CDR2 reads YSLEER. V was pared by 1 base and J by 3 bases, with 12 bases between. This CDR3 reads CASSQVSYGDYGYTF. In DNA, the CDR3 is TGCGCCAGCAGCCAAGTCAGTTATGGAGACTATGGCTACACCTTC.

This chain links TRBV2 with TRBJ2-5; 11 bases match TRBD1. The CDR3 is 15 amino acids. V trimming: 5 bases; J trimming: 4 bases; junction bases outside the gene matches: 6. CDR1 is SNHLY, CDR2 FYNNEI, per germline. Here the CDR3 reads CASSTDRGLPETQYF. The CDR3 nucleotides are TGTGCCAGCAGTACGGACAGGGGGCTCCCAGAGACCCAGTACTTC.

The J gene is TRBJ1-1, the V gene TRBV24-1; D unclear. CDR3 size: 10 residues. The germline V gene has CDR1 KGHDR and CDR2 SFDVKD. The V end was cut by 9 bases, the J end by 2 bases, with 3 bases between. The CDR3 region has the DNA TGTGCCACCCCTAACACTGAAGCTTTCTTT. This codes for CATPNTEAFF.

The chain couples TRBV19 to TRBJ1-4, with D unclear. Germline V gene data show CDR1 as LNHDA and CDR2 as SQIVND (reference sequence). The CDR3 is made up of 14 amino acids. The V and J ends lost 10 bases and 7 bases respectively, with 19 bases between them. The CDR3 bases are TGTGCCACCGGGAATTCGGCGAGGAGTGAAAAACTGTTTTTT. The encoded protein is CATGNSARSEKLFF.

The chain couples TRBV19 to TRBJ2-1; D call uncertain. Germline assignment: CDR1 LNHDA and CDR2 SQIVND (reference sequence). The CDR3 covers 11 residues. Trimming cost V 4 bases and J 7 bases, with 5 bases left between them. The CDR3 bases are TGTGCCAGTAGTAATCTGAATGAGCAGTTCTTC. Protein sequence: CASSNLNEQFF.

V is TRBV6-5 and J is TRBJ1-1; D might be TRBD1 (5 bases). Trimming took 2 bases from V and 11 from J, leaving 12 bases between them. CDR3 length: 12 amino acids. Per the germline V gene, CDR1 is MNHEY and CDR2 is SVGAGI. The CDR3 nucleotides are TGTGCCAGCAGTTACCGGCAGGGTGTCGCTTTCTTT. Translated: CASSYRQGVAFF.

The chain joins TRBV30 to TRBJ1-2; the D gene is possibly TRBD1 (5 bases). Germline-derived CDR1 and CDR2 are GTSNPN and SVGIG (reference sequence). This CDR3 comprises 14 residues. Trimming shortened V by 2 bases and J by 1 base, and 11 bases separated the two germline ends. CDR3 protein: CAWSIDSLNYGYTF. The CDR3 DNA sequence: TGTGCCTGGAGTATCGACAGTCTTAACTATGGCTACACCTTC.

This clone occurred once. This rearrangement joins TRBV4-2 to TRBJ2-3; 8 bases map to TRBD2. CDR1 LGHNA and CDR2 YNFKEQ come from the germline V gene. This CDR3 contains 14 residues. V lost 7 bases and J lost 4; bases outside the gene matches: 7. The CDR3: CASNGRGAPDTQYF. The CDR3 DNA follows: TGTGCCAGCAACGGGCGGGGGGCCCCAGATACGCAGTATTTT.

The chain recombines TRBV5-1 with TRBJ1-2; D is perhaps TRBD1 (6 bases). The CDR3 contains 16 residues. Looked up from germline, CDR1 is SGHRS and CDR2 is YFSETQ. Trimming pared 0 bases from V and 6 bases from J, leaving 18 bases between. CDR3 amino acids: CASSLGTASSRDGYTF. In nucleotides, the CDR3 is TGCGCCAGCAGCTTGGGGACAGCCTCTTCTAGGGATGGCTACACCTTC. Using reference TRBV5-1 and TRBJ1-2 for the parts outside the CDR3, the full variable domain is KAGVTQTPRYLIKTRGQQVTLSCSPISGHRSVSWYQQTPGQGLQFLFEYFSETQRNKGNFPGRFSGRQFSNSRSEMNVSTLELGDSALYLCASSLGTASSRDGYTFGSGTRLTVV.

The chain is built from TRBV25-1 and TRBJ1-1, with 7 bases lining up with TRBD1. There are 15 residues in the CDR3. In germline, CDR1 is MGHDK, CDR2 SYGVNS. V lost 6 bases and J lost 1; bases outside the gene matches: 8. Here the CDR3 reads CASSISGTANTEAFF. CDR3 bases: TGTGCCAGCAGCATTTCCGGGACAGCGAACACTGAAGCTTTCTTT.

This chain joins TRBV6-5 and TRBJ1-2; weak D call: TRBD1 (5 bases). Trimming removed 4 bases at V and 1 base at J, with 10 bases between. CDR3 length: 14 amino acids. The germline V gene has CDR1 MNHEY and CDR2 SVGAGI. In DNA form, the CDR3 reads TGTGCCAGCAGTTGGTCCGGGGGTAACTATGGCTACACCTTC. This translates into CASSWSGGNYGYTF.

The CDR3 DNA reads as TGTGCCAGCAGCTGGGGACAGAGCTCTGGAAACACCATATATTTT. It specifies CASSWGQSSGNTIYF. The rearrangement uses TRBV11-2 and TRBJ1-3, with 7 bases matching TRBD1. CDR1 is SGHAT, CDR2 FQNNGV, per germline. The length of the CDR3 is 15 residues. J lost 0 bases, V lost 4 bases, and 3 bases had no gene match.

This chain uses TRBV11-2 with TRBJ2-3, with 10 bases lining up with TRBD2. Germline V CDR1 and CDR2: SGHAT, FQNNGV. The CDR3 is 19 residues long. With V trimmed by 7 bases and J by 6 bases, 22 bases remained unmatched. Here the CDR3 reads CASTPQRGGQGVRSDTQYF. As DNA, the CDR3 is TGTGCCAGCACCCCCCAGCGGGGGGGCCAAGGTGTAAGATCGGATACGCAGTATTTT.